This note documents a single T cell receptor beta chain sequence. The V end lost 6 bases, the J end lost 7 bases, and 22 bases lay between the germline ends. CDR1 is MDHEN, CDR2 SYDVKM, per germline. This CDR3 region has 16 residues. Vbeta (60) and Jbeta (13) primers were used in the PCR. Clones were sequenced by immunoSEQ multiplex PCR, and TCRdb holds only the in-frame ones, with some missing. The sample yields tens of thousands of clones, approximately 71% seen once. This sample is drawn from a study of cytomegalovirus exposure and HLA in healthy donors. As for the study in general: Within an early data release were 80 million to 90 million unique TCRs drawn from HLA-typed donors.

The source of this sequence is a man in his fifties or sixties in good health and CMV-seropositive. This chain links TRBV28 with TRBJ2-4; TRBD2 might be the D (5 bases). The specimen sequenced was PBMCs. CDR3 in amino acids: CASSFGGTRAWNIQYF. In nucleotides, the CDR3 is TGTGCCAGCAGCTTCGGAGGCACTAGGGCATGGAACATTCAGTACTTC.